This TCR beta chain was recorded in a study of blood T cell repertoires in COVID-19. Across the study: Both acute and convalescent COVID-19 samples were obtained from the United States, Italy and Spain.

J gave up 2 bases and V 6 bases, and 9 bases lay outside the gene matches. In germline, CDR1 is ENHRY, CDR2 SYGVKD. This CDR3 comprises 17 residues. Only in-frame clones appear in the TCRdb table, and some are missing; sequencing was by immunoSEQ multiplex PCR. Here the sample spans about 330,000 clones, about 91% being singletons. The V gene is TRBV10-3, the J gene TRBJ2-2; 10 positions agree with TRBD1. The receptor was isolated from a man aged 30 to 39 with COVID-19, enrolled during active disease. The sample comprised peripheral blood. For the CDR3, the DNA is TGTGCCATCAGGCACGACAGGGGGCCCACTAACACCGGGGAGCTGTTTTTT. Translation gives CAIRHDRGPTNTGELFF.